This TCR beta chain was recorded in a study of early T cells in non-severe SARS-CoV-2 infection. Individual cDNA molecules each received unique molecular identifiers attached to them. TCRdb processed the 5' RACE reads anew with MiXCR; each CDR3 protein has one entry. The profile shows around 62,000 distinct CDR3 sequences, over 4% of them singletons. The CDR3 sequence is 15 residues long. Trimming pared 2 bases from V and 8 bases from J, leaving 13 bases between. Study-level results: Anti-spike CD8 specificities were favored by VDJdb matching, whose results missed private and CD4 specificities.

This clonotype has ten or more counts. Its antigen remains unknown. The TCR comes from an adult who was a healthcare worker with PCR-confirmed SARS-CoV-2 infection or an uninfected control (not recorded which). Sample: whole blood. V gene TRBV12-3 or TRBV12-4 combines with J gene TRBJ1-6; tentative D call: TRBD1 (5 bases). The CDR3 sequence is CASSLKQGIDSPLHF. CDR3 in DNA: TGTGCCAGCAGTTTAAAGCAGGGAATTGATTCACCCCTCCACTTT.